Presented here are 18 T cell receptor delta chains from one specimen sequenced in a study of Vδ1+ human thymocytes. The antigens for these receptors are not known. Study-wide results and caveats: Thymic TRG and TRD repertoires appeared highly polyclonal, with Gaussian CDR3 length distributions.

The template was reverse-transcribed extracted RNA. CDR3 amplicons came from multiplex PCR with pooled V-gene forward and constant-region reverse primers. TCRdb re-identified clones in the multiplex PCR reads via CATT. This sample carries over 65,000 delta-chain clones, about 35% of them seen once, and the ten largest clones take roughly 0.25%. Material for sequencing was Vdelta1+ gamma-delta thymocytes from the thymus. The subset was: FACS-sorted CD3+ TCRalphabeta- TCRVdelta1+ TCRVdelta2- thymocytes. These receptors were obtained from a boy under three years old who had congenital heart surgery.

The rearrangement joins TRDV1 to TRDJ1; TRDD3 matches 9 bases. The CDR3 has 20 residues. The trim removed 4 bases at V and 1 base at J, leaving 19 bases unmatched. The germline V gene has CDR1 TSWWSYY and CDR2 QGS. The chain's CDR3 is CALGGPMLTLNWGTTDKLIF. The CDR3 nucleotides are TGTGCTCTTGGGGGGCCGATGCTCACACTCAACTGGGGGACCACCGATAAACTCATCTTT.

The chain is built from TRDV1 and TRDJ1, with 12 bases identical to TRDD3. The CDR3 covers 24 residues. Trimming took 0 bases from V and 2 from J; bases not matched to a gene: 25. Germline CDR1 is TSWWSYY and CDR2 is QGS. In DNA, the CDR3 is TGTGCTCTTGGGGAACTAGGCCCTAAGGGGGTACTGGGGGATACTGGGGTGGAAACCGATAAACTCATCTTT. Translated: CALGELGPKGVLGDTGVETDKLIF.

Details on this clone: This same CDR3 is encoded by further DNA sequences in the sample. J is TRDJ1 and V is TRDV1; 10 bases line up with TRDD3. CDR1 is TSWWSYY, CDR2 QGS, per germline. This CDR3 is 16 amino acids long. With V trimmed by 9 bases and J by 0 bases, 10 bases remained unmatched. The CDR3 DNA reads TGTGCTCTATACTTCCCACTGGGGGATTACACCGATAAACTCATCTTT. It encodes CALYFPLGDYTDKLIF.

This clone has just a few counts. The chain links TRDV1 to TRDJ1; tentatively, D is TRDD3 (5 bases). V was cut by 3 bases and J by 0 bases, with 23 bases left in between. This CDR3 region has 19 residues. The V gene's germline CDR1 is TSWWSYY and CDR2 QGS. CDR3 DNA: TGTGCTCTTGGGGACTCCCACTCTTCGGGGAGGAGGTACACCGATAAACTCATCTTT. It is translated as CALGDSHSSGRRYTDKLIF.

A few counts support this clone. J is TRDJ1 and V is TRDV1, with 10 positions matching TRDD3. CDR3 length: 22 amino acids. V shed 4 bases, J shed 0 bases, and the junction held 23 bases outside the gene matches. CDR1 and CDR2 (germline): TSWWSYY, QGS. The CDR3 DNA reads TGTGCTCTTGGGGTGCTACCTCCTTCCTTCCGACGTACTGGGGGATACACCGATAAACTCATCTTT. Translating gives CALGVLPPSFRRTGGYTDKLIF.

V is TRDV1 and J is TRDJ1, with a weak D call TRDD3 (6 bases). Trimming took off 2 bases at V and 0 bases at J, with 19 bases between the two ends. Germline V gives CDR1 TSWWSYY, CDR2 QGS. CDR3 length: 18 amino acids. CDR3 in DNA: TGTGCTCTTGGGGAAGGTTGTGTCTCTGGGGTGTACACCGATAAACTCATCTTT. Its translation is CALGEGCVSGVYTDKLIF.

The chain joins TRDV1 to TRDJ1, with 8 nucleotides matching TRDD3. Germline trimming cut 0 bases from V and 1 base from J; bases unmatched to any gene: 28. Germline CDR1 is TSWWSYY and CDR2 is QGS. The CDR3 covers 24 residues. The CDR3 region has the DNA TGTGCTCTTGGGGAACTCGGCGGACGTCGACAGACTGGGGGGTTCGGGGCGGGCACCGATAAACTCATCTTT. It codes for CALGELGGRRQTGGFGAGTDKLIF.

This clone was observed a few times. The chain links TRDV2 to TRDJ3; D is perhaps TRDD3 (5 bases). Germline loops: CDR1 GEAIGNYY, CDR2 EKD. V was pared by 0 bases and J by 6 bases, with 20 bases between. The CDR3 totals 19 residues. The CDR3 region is CACDTDDTRPPEDTRQMFF. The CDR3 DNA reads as TGTGCCTGTGACACCGACGATACCCGGCCGCCGGAGGACACCCGACAGATGTTTTTC.

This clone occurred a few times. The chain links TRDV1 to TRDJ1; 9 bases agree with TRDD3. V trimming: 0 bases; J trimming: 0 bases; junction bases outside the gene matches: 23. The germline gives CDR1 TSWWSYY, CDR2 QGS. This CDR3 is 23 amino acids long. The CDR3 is CALGELVILRLLGESKYTDKLIF. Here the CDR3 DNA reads TGTGCTCTTGGGGAACTAGTAATCCTACGATTACTGGGGGAGAGTAAGTACACCGATAAACTCATCTTT.

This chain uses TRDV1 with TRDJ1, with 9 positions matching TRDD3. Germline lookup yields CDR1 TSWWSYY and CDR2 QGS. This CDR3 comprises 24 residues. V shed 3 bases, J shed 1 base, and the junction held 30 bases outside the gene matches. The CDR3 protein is CALGEPTCVLGDHYPSRCTDKLIF. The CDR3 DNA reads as TGTGCTCTTGGGGAGCCTACATGTGTACTGGGGGACCACTACCCCTCAAGATGCACCGATAAACTCATCTTT.

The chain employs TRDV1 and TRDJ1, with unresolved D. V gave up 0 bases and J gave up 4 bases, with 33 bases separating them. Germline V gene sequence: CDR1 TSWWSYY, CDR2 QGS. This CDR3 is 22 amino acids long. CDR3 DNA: TGTGCTCTTGGGGAACTAGCTGTCTACGATCTGACGTCTCGAGGCGGGCACGATAAACTCATCTTT. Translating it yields CALGELAVYDLTSRGGHDKLIF.

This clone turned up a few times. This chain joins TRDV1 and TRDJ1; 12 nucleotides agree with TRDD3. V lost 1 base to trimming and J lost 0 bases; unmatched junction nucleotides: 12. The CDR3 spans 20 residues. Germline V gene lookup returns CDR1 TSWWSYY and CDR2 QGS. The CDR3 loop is CALGEPPSLGDTCYTDKLIF. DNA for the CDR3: TGTGCTCTTGGGGAACCCCCTTCGCTGGGGGATACGTGCTACACCGATAAACTCATCTTT.

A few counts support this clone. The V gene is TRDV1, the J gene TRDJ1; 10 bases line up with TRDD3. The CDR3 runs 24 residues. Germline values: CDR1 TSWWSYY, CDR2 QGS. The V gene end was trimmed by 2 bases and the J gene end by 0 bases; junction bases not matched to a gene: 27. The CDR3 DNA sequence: TGTGCTCTTGGGGAATTGGAACTCCTTCCTCCCGTGACTGGGGGATGGGGTAACACCGATAAACTCATCTTT. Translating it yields CALGELELLPPVTGGWGNTDKLIF.

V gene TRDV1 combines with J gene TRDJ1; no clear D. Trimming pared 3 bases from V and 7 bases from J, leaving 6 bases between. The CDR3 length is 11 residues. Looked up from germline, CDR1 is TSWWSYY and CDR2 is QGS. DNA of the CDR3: TGTGCTCTTGGGGAGGGCGGTAAACTCATCTTT. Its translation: CALGEGGKLIF.

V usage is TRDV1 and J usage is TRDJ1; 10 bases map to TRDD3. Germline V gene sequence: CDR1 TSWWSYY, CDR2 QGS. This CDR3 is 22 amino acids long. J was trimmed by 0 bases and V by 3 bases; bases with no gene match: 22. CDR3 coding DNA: TGTGCTCTTGGGGAGTCTTCGGGACTTCCTACGGACTGGGGGATCTACACCGATAAACTCATCTTT. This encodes CALGESSGLPTDWGIYTDKLIF.

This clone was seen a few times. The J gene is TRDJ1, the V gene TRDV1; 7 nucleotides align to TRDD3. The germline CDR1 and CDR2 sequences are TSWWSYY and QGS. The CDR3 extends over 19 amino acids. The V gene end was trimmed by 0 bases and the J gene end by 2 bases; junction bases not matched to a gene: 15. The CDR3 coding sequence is TGTGCTCTTGGGGAACTGAGTGGGGGAAGGCATCTGCGAACCGATAAACTCATCTTT. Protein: CALGELSGGRHLRTDKLIF.

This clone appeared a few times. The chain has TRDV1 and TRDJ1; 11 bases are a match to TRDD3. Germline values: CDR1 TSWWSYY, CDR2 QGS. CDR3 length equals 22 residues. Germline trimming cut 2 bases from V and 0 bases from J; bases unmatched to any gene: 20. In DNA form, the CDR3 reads TGTGCTCTTGGGGAATGGCGACTCCACGTTACTGGGGGATATCTGTACACCGATAAACTCATCTTT. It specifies CALGEWRLHVTGGYLYTDKLIF.

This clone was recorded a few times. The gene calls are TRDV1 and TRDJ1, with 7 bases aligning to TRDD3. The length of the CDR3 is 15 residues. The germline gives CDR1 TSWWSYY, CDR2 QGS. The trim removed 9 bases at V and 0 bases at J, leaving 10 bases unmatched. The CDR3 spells CALSWGTLYTDKLIF. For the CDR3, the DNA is TGTGCTCTCTCGTGGGGGACCTTGTACACCGATAAACTCATCTTT.